These 18 T cell receptor beta chains originate from one sample sequenced in a study of shared clonotypes between healthy human individuals. The table came from immunoSEQ multiplex PCR; TCRdb's copy has only in-frame clones and leaves some out. This table has approximately 500,000 clones, around 79% appearing once. The material sequenced was PBMCs. The receptor source for this set is a woman aged 40 to 50 in good health. Some clones in this sample may be carry-over from other donors' samples.

This clone was seen a few times. This chain connects TRBV11-2 to TRBJ1-5; TRBD1 aligns across 8 bases. This CDR3 region has 17 residues. CDR1 SGHAT and CDR2 FQNNGV come from the germline V gene. V shed 1 base and J 0 bases; nucleotides not matched to a gene: 5. As DNA, the CDR3 is TGTGCCAGCAGCTTAGTAGCAGGGGGCAGTAGCAATCAGCCCCAGCATTTT. Translating gives CASSLVAGGSSNQPQHF.

The chain carries TRBV6-1 and TRBJ2-1; TRBD1 matches at 7 bases. Germline CDR1 is MNHNS and CDR2 is SASEGT. V trimming: 8 bases; J trimming: 9 bases; junction bases outside the gene matches: 10. This CDR3 contains 13 residues. CDR3 loop: CASRDSQFSEQFF. The CDR3 bases are TGTGCCAGCCGGGACAGTCAATTTAGTGAGCAGTTCTTC.

The V gene is TRBV7-9, the J gene TRBJ1-5, with D possibly matching TRBD1 (5 bases). The germline V gene encodes CDR1 SEHNR and CDR2 FQNEAQ (reference sequence). V was cut by 6 bases and J by 5 bases, with 8 bases left in between. The CDR3 contains 12 residues. The CDR3 DNA follows: TGTGCCAGCAGTCGGGACTATCAGCCCCAGCATTTT. It specifies CASSRDYQPQHF.

The rearrangement joins TRBV4-1 to TRBJ1-4, with D unresolved. Germline V gene sequence: CDR1 MGHRA, CDR2 YSYEKL. This CDR3 spans 18 amino acids. V lost 0 bases and J lost 3, with 17 bases in between. DNA for the CDR3: TGCGCCAGCAGCCAAGATAAGGTCGGGTGGGGTTCTAATGAAAAACTGTTTTTT. It specifies CASSQDKVGWGSNEKLFF.

CDR3 sequence: CASSLEGSGNTIYF. CDR3 nucleotide sequence: TGTGCCAGCAGCCTCGAAGGTTCAGGGAACACCATATATTTT. The V gene is TRBV4-2, the J gene TRBJ1-3; maybe TRBD1 (5 bases). Germline lookup yields CDR1 LGHNA and CDR2 YNFKEQ. The CDR3 has 14 residues. The V gene lost 4 bases and the J gene lost 7 bases, with 14 bases spanning the gap.

The chain joins TRBV19 to TRBJ1-2; D might be TRBD1 (5 bases). The germline V and J ends were trimmed by 2 bases and 3 bases, with 7 bases remaining between them. The CDR3 contains 13 residues. Germline V gene lookup returns CDR1 LNHDA and CDR2 SQIVND (reference sequence). The CDR3 DNA reads TGTGCCAGTAGTATACCAGGGTACTATGGCTACACCTTC. Residues: CASSIPGYYGYTF.

The chain carries TRBV5-1 and TRBJ1-2; 7 bases map to TRBD1. The V and J ends lost 0 bases and 6 bases, in that order; junction bases with no gene match: 2. The CDR3 is made up of 13 amino acids. Germline loops: CDR1 SGHRS, CDR2 YFSETQ. CDR3 nucleotides: TGCGCCAGCAGCTTGGAGACAGGGAATGGCTACACCTTC. Translated: CASSLETGNGYTF.

V gene TRBV25-1 combines with J gene TRBJ2-2, with 7 bases identical to TRBD2. The ends lost 4 bases at V and 4 bases at J; junction bases unmatched: 3. In germline, CDR1 is MGHDK, CDR2 SYGVNS. The CDR3 spans 14 residues. This CDR3 reads CASSGASGTGELFF. The CDR3 DNA follows: TGTGCCAGCAGTGGGGCTAGCGGCACCGGGGAGCTGTTTTTT.

V is TRBV28 and J is TRBJ1-3; 8 bases fit TRBD1. After removal of 4 bases from V and 2 bases from J, the junction contained 4 bases not matched to a gene. The CDR3 contains 15 residues. Germline CDR1 and CDR2: MDHEN and SYDVKM. CDR3 DNA: TGTGCCAGCAGTTCCCCAGGGGGCGCTGGAAACACCATATATTTT. The encoded protein is CASSSPGGAGNTIYF.

The V call is TRBV6-6, the J call TRBJ1-4; D not resolved. Germline V lookup: CDR1 MNHNY, CDR2 SVGAGI (reference sequence). The CDR3 consists of 15 residues. Trimming stripped 0 bases from V and 8 bases from J, with 13 bases between. The CDR3 here is CASSYSSQEGEKLFF. As DNA, the CDR3 is TGTGCCAGCAGTTACTCGAGCCAGGAAGGGGAAAAACTGTTTTTT.

This clone is a singleton in its sample. The chain recombines TRBV7-9 with TRBJ2-7; D possibly uses TRBD1 or TRBD2 (5 bases each). The CDR3 covers 14 residues. V lost 6 bases and J lost 2, with 14 bases in between. CDR1 SEHNR and CDR2 FQNEAQ come from the germline V gene (reference sequence). This chain's CDR3 is CASSRGRGAYEQYF. The CDR3 DNA reads as TGTGCCAGCAGTCGGGGACGTGGCGCCTACGAGCAGTACTTC.

V and J are TRBV28 and TRBJ2-3; possible D gene TRBD2, 5 bases. V shed 7 bases and J shed 3 bases, with 8 bases lying between them. The CDR3 is 12 amino acids. Germline loops: CDR1 MDHEN, CDR2 SYDVKM. In DNA, the CDR3 is TGTGCCAGCACGAGGGAGACAGATACGCAGTATTTT. This sequence encodes CASTRETDTQYF.

This clone was recorded once. The genes are TRBV29-1 and TRBJ2-7; 8 nucleotides match TRBD2. The CDR3 spans 13 residues. From germline, CDR1 is SQVTM and CDR2 ANQGSEA. J gave up 7 bases and V 5 bases, and 10 bases lay outside the gene matches. The CDR3 loop is CSVRGGGRFEQYF. The CDR3 DNA follows: TGCAGCGTTCGCGGCGGGGGGAGATTTGAGCAGTACTTC.

The CDR3 region has the DNA TGTGCCATCAGTGAGTTTGGGGGGACAGGGCCCCACGAGCAGTACTTC. It is translated as CAISEFGGTGPHEQYF. This chain uses TRBV10-3 with TRBJ2-7; 9 nucleotides align to TRBD1. The length of the CDR3 is 16 residues. The V and J ends lost 1 base and 5 bases, in that order; junction bases with no gene match: 9. Germline CDR1 ENHRY, CDR2 SYGVKD.

V and J are TRBV9 and TRBJ1-5, with D uncertain. Germline CDR1 is SGDLS and CDR2 is YYNGEE. Trimming took off 0 bases at V and 5 bases at J, with 12 bases between the two ends. This CDR3 is 15 amino acids long. This CDR3 is CASSVGGRLDQPQHF. CDR3 DNA sequence: TGTGCCAGCAGCGTAGGAGGGAGATTGGATCAGCCCCAGCATTTT.

J is TRBJ2-5 and V is TRBV2, with D perhaps matching TRBD1 (6 bases). V was cut by 2 bases and J by 5 bases, with 18 bases left in between. CDR1 SNHLY and CDR2 FYNNEI come from the germline V gene. There are 16 residues in the CDR3. The CDR3: CASSESKTGFAETQYF. CDR3 sequence (DNA): TGTGCCAGCAGTGAATCTAAAACAGGGTTTGCGGAGACCCAGTACTTC. Complete variable domain (other parts from reference TRBV2 and TRBJ2-5): EPEVTQTPSHQVTQMGQEVILRCVPISNHLYFYWYRQILGQKVEFLVSFYNNEISEKSEIFDDQFSVERPDGSNFTLKIRSTKLEDSAMYFCASSESKTGFAETQYFGPGTRLLVL.

The chain links TRBV28 to TRBJ2-3; no definite D call. V shed 7 bases and J shed 6 bases, with 14 bases lying between them. CDR1 is MDHEN and CDR2 is SYDVKM in the germline V gene. This CDR3 has 13 residues. The CDR3 DNA sequence: TGTGCCAGCACAAGGTCCCACGGTGATACGCAGTATTTT. Amino acids: CASTRSHGDTQYF.

The chain recombines TRBV30 with TRBJ2-7, with 11 bases that match TRBD2. The V and J ends lost 0 bases and 4 bases, in that order; junction bases with no gene match: 8. This CDR3 comprises 16 residues. Germline CDR1 GTSNPN, CDR2 SVGIG (reference sequence). The CDR3 DNA is TGTGCCTGGAGTGTAGGGCTAGCGGGAGGTGGATACGAGCAGTACTTC. Its protein product is CAWSVGLAGGGYEQYF.